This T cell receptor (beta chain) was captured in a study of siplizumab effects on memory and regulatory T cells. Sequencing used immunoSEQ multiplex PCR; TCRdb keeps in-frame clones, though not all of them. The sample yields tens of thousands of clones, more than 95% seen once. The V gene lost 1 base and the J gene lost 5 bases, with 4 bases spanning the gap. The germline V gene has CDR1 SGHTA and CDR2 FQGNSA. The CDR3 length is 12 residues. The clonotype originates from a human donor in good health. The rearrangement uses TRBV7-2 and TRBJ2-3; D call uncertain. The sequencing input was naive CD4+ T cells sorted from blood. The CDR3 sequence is CASSLVKDTQYF. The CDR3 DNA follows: TGTGCCAGCAGCTTAGTAAAAGATACGCAGTATTTT.